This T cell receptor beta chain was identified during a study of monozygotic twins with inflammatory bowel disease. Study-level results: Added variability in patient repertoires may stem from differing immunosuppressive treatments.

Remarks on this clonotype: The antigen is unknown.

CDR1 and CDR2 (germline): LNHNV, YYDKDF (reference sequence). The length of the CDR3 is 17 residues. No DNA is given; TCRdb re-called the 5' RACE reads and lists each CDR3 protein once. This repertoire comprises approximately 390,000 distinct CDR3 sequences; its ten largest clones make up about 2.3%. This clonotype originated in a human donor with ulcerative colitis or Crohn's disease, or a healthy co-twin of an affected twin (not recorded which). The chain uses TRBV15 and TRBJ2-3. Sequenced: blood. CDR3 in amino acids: CATSRDLSSGYTDTQYF.